These 11 T cell receptor beta chains were all obtained from the same sample, sequenced in a study of OX40 agonist ivuxolimab in advanced cancers. Clones were sequenced by immunoSEQ multiplex PCR, and TCRdb holds only the in-frame ones, with some missing. This table holds fewer than 20,000 clones, around 71% found once. Sequences were derived from CD4+ or CD8+ T cells sorted from blood, sampled in a trial of the OX40 agonist ivuxolimab. All receptors derive from an adult with an advanced solid tumor such as melanoma, head and neck, liver or kidney cancer.

In its sample, this clone ranks as medium-sized. The chain links TRBV19 to TRBJ2-5; D may be TRBD1 or TRBD2 (5 bases each). V lost 7 bases and J 7 bases, leaving 10 bases between the germline ends. Germline V gene sequence: CDR1 LNHDA, CDR2 SQIVND (reference sequence). The CDR3 totals 11 residues. CDR3 sequence (DNA): TGTGCCAGTACCAATGGGGGGACCCAGTACTTC. Encoded protein: CASTNGGTQYF.

The chain has TRBV28 and TRBJ2-1, with D perhaps TRBD1 (5 bases). Trimming left V 1 base short and J 3 bases short, with 10 bases between. The germline gives CDR1 MDHEN, CDR2 SYDVKM. This CDR3 is built from 15 residues. CDR3 nucleotide sequence: TGTGCCAGCAGTTTATTAGGGGCCCTCTACAATGAGCAGTTCTTC. Its protein is CASSLLGALYNEQFF.

The chain uses TRBV7-2 and TRBJ1-5; D might be TRBD1 (5 bases). V was pared by 2 bases and J by 0 bases, with 8 bases between. The germline gives CDR1 SGHTA, CDR2 FQGNSA. This CDR3 has 15 amino acids. The DNA of the CDR3 is TGTGCCAGCAGCTTATCGACAGATAGCAATCAGCCCCAGCATTTT. Translation gives CASSLSTDSNQPQHF.

The V and J genes are TRBV10-3 and TRBJ1-1; no clear D. The CDR3 sequence is 14 residues long. Trimming removed 3 bases at V and 1 base at J, with 9 bases between. Germline V gene sequence: CDR1 ENHRY, CDR2 SYGVKD. The CDR3, as DNA: TGTGCCATCAGTGACTTGGACGGGAACACTGAAGCTTTCTTT. Translation gives CAISDLDGNTEAFF.

The rearrangement joins TRBV29-1 to TRBJ1-3, with 10 bases identical to TRBD1. Germline trimming cut 6 bases from V and 2 bases from J; bases unmatched to any gene: 7. This CDR3 is 15 amino acids long. Looked up from germline, CDR1 is SQVTM and CDR2 is ANQGSEA. The CDR3 region has the DNA TGCAGCGTAACTTCGACAGGGGGCCCTGGAAACACCATATATTTT. Protein: CSVTSTGGPGNTIYF.

The chain joins TRBV7-2 to TRBJ2-7; D is unclear. This CDR3 has 14 residues. The ends were cut back, 4 bases at V and 2 bases at J, with 12 bases in the middle. CDR1 and CDR2 (germline): SGHTA, FQGNSA. The CDR3 DNA sequence: TGTGCCAGCAGCTATACAGTTAATCCCTACGAGCAGTACTTC. It translates to CASSYTVNPYEQYF.

The rearrangement joins TRBV18 to TRBJ2-3, with D perhaps matching TRBD1 (5 bases). Trimming pared 6 bases from V and 2 bases from J, leaving 12 bases between. CDR1 KGHSH and CDR2 LQKENI come from the germline V gene. The CDR3 sequence is 14 residues long. Written as DNA, the CDR3 is TGTGCCAGCTCGGGGTCACAGGACACAGATACGCAGTATTTT. Its translation: CASSGSQDTDTQYF.

On this clone itself: This may be a read error, as it is one base from a much larger clone. The chain recombines TRBV10-3 with TRBJ2-2; D is perhaps TRBD1 (6 bases). From germline, CDR1 is ENHRY and CDR2 SYGVKD. The CDR3 is made up of 17 amino acids. DNA of the CDR3: TGTGCCAGCAGTGAGGCAGGGGCAGGGTGGGGCACCGGGGAGCTGTTTTTT. The encoded protein is CASSEAGAGWGTGELFF.

The V call is TRBV6-1, the J call TRBJ2-7; 7 positions match TRBD2. There are 14 residues in the CDR3. Germline V CDR1 and CDR2: MNHNS, SASEGT. Trimming removed 8 bases from V and 5 bases from J; junction bases left unmatched: 12. The CDR3 spells CASAWEGISDEQYF. CDR3 DNA sequence: TGTGCCAGCGCCTGGGAGGGTATTAGCGACGAGCAGTACTTC.

This clone has a single count. The chain employs TRBV28 and TRBJ2-5; D possibly matches TRBD1 or TRBD2 (6 bases each). V was cut by 2 bases and J by 1 base, with 14 bases left in between. This CDR3 region has 16 residues. Germline CDR1 is MDHEN and CDR2 is SYDVKM. The CDR3, as DNA: TGTGCCAGCAGTTTAATGGGGGGCCCGATCCAAGAGACCCAGTACTTC. Translating it yields CASSLMGGPIQETQYF.

By sample fraction, this clone is medium-sized (0.01 to 0.1%). The genes are TRBV27 and TRBJ1-5; 7 bases match TRBD1. J gave up 6 bases and V 4 bases, and 3 bases lay outside the gene matches. The germline V gene encodes CDR1 MNHEY and CDR2 SMNVEV (reference sequence). This CDR3 region has 13 residues. For the CDR3, the DNA is TGTGCCAGCAGTTCGACAGGGACTCAGCCCCAGCATTTT. This translates into CASSSTGTQPQHF.